The T cell receptor beta chain described here comes from a study of persistence of HIV-infected CD4 T cells (dated by TCRdb to the early 2020s). At the level of the whole study: CMV- and HIV-1 Gag-responding CD4+ T cells were isolated from ART-treated individuals so that antigen-driven clonal expansion of HIV-1-infected cells could be examined. The clonality of all cells in each sorted population was assessed by TCRbeta sequencing, whereas the clonality of infected cells was assessed by proviral sequencing. Peripheral blood samples of up to 180 mL were obtained at multiple time points, with the exception of two participants, for whom leukapheresis was performed at a single time point. Participants had been on suppressive ART for a median of 8 years. Cross-participant TCR cluster analysis included 8 or 9 participants for CMV and more than five participants for Gag. The full study reports these points: Bulk TCR analyses could not be restricted to the rare CMV-responding cells that actually carried HIV-1 proviruses. Degenerate expanded CDR3beta sequences were enriched in antigen-responding cells, suggesting convergent selection of CD4+ responses to CMV and Gag. Significantly lower TCRbeta richness was observed in CMV- and Gag-responding cells than in anti-CD3/anti-CD28-responding cells, and higher oligoclonality was observed in CMV-responding cells than in CD3/CD28-stimulated and Gag-responding cells. Only a small number of individuals took part in the study, and only a limited range of antigens was tested. TCR oligoclonality correlated with proviral oligoclonality within the same sorted populations.

The germline V gene encodes CDR1 SNHLY and CDR2 FYNNEI. At the junction V is shortened by 6 bases and J by 11 bases, with 13 bases in between. From the cysteine through the phenylalanine, the CDR3 covers 11 amino acids. Only CDR3 DNA remains: 33 bases, in frame from the first base. What the treatment or condition label conveys for this sample: suppressive antiretroviral therapy. Cells were stimulated with a pool of overlapping HIV-1 Gag 15-mer peptides at 0.75 to 1 ug per peptide per mL. Memory CD4+ T cells that did not respond, being CD40L-negative, CD69-negative and CD45RO-high, were sorted as memory populations depleted of antigen-responding cells. HIV-1-infected adults in whom suppressive ART had been started during chronic infection were enrolled as participants. For at least 4 years, the participants' plasma HIV-1 RNA had been undetectable, below 50 copies/mL. To be included, participants needed a CD4+ T cell count above 400 cells/uL and a positive CMV serology. Before stimulation, PBMCs were isolated using density centrifugation and depleted of CD8+ T cells. Stimulation of CD8-depleted PBMCs was carried out for approximately 18 hours with anti-CD28/CD49d costimulation, CD40-blocking antibody and enfuvirtide, to prevent new infections. Cell sorting was done on a Beckman Coulter MoFlo Legacy or XDP sorter, and dead cells were excluded with propidium iodide. Genomic DNA was extracted using the QIAamp DNA Mini Kit for samples with more than one million cells and using the Quick-DNA Microprep Kit for all other samples.

Note on this clone: Its antigen remains undetermined. No much larger clonotype is one base removed from it; base qualities were not supplied.

The immunoSEQ hsTCRB assay version 4 in survey mode was used to sequence TCRbeta repertoires from genomic DNA. For TCRbeta sequencing, genomic DNA was diluted to 9.5 to 10 ng/uL, and up to roughly 1 ug was used per sample. Per the original workflow: TCRbeta data were analyzed in ImmunoSeq Analyzer 3.0, with diversity computed on productive nucleotide rearrangements. Using the Immunarch R package, the improved Chao index served to estimate lower-bound TCR diversity and the Gini coefficient served to estimate clonality. Nucleotide rearrangements that differed but encoded the same CDR3beta amino acid sequence were counted as separate clonotypes. Differential abundance analysis found TCRbeta sequences that were significantly enriched in antigen-responding cells compared with anti-CD3/anti-CD28-activated cells. TCRs were clustered by predicted peptide-MHC specificity with GLIPH2, both within individual participants and across merged participant data sets. TCRdb took this table from immuneACCESS and kept in-frame rearrangements with V and J called. Such tables lack part of the clones; where checked against another copy, unresolved V genes explain under half of the gap, and the rest is unexplained. Clone size and V and J calls were adopted from that table, with D and trimming inferred from the DNA. Present in this sample are tens of thousands of clones, approximately 75% of which were seen just once. Clones ranked in the top ten supply 1.5% to 2% of the sample.

Source: CD4+ T cells sorted from PBMCs after approximately 19-hour stimulation, taken from a patient who received antiretroviral therapy. The sample's cell subset or site label is to be understood as: CD40L-CD69- CD45RO-high memory CD4 T cells not responding to Gag peptides. The source is an adult man with HIV who was CMV-seropositive. The rearranged chain carries TRBV2 and TRBJ1-1, with TRBD1 tentatively as D gene (6 bases match). The nucleotide sequence reads as follows: TGTGCCAGCAGATACAGGGCTCCCGCTTTCTTT. It codes for CASRYRAPAFF. The full variable domain, with segments outside the CDR3 supplied by the reference TRBV2 and TRBJ1-1 proteins, appears as EPEVTQTPSHQVTQMGQEVILRCVPISNHLYFYWYRQILGQKVEFLVSFYNNEISEKSEIFDDQFSVERPDGSNFTLKIRSTKLEDSAMYFCASRYRAPAFFGQGTRLTVV.